This TCR beta chain was identified in a study of shared clonotypes between healthy human individuals (dated by TCRdb to the early 2020s). Regarding the complete study: The cohort comprised two women and three men aged 18 to 49 years. The study deeply sequenced blood TCR repertoires of about five healthy adults to estimate repertoire size and the extent of clonotype sharing between individuals. Libraries were prepared and TCR repertoires were sequenced by different laboratories using diverse techniques, in order to increase sequencing depth and limit assay-specific biases. Each donor's leukapheresis produced roughly between about 0.85 and 10 billion PBMCs. The paper's findings and limits, for the study overall: The genetic and exposure-history diversity represented was limited by the small number of donors. Pairwise subsampling indicated that sequencing depth was expected to affect the degree of clonotype sharing among donors. Only blood was sampled, and tissue TCR repertoires likely differ from those in blood.

TCR CDR3 regions were amplified from genomic DNA by multiplex PCR using the deep immunoSEQ assay. Genomic DNA extracted from each cell subset was distributed evenly over all wells of several immunoSEQ 96-well plates, and each plate served as one replicate. For unsorted PBMC, each replicate PCR was loaded with 300 to 350 ng genomic DNA, equivalent to 30,000 or so T cell genomes. Ten immunoSEQ deep assay plates were used to sequence unsorted PBMC genomic DNA. Purified libraries were measured with a Qubit 3.0 fluorometer, size-checked on a Bioanalyzer 2100, and measured again with the KAPA Library Quantification kit. A separate single-read 150-cycle Illumina NextSeq 550 flow cell was used to sequence each immunoSEQ 96-well plate. Per the source publication's procedure: The immunoSEQ output contained only junctional sequences without quality scores, so filtering could not match that applied to full-length reads. To assign V/J genes and CDR3, sequences were annotated against IMGT germline references using PyIR, a Python wrapper for IgBLAST v1.9. Reads with weak V/J assignments (E-value above 1e-6), missing CDR3, stop codons, out-of-frame junctions, or ambiguous translated residues were removed. V3J clonotypes were defined as sequences sharing an identical inferred V gene, J gene, and CDR3 amino acid sequence. To compute the percentage overlap between repertoires, the number of shared unique clonotypes was divided by the size of the smaller repertoire. Repertoire richness was assessed with RTK rarefaction, the Chao1 estimator, and Recon v2.1 estimates of unobserved clonotypes. Held by TCRdb, this immuneACCESS table contains in-frame sequences only and omits some clones. Under half of the omission traces to an unresolved V gene where checked; the cause of the rest is unknown. That table gives V, J and clone size, and the DNA gave D and trimming. Across this sample there are about 450,000 clones, with 79% seen only once. The leading ten clones occupy 13% of the sample.

V lost 0 bases and J lost 6 bases; the stretch between them is 10 bases long. The CDR3 spans 14 residues, from the cysteine through the phenylalanine. Just CDR3 DNA is preserved here, 42 bases in frame from base 1. The CDR1 and CDR2 encoded by the germline V gene are SGHRS and YFSETQ. About this clone itself: The specificity of this receptor is unknown. No quality values exist for individual bases; no much larger clone is one base distant.

Donors were healthy HIV-negative adults with no recently reported acute infections or vaccinations. Every donor was a Caucasian adult living in Nashville, Tennessee, USA. In the unsorted samples, 70 million to 95 million PBMCs were counted, and genomic DNA was extracted using the QIAamp DNA Blood Mini kit. Blood was obtained by leukapheresis, after which PBMCs were separated by Ficoll-Histopaque density gradient centrifugation and cryopreserved in liquid nitrogen vapor phase. The rearranged chain carries TRBV5-1 and TRBJ1-5, with a tentative D gene TRBD1 over 6 matching bases. The clonotype originates from a woman aged 40 to 50 in good health. Some clones in this sample may be carry-over from other donors' samples. Sequenced: PBMCs. Here the CDR3 is given as CASSLEGGTQPQHF. In nucleotides, the sequence is TGCGCCAGCAGCTTGGAGGGGGGCACTCAGCCCCAGCATTTT. Reference TRBV5-1 and TRBJ1-5 genes cover what lies past the CDR3, so the full variable domain is KAGVTQTPRYLIKTRGQQVTLSCSPISGHRSVSWYQQTPGQGLQFLFEYFSETQRNKGNFPGRFSGRQFSNSRSEMNVSTLELGDSALYLCASSLEGGTQPQHFGDGTRLSIL.